This TCR beta chain appears in the sequencing data of a study of blood T cell repertoires in COVID-19. Looking at the study overall: Samples taken during acute and convalescent COVID-19 were collected in the United States, Italy and Spain. T cells, B-cell-depleted T cells, or PBMCs provided the cDNA or gDNA that served as material.

Germline values: CDR1 SGHAT, CDR2 FQNNGV. The CDR3 runs to 14 residues. After removal of 6 bases from V and 2 bases from J, the junction contained 6 bases not matched to a gene. Authors' analysis steps: Reference gene primer amplification yielded estimated nucleated cell counts. Method: immunoSEQ multiplex PCR; TCRdb's copy keeps in-frame clones and lacks some. That table is the source of V, J and clone size, and D and trimming were worked out from the DNA. The sample holds fewer than 350,000 clones, 81% seen once. The V and J genes are TRBV11-2 and TRBJ1-1, with 7 bases identical to TRBD1. This clonotype was sampled from a woman aged 55-70 years with active or convalescent COVID-19. Sequences were obtained from peripheral blood. The CDR3 DNA reads TGTGCCAGCAGGTCCCGACAGGGCAACACTGAAGCTTTCTTT. It is translated as CASRSRQGNTEAFF.